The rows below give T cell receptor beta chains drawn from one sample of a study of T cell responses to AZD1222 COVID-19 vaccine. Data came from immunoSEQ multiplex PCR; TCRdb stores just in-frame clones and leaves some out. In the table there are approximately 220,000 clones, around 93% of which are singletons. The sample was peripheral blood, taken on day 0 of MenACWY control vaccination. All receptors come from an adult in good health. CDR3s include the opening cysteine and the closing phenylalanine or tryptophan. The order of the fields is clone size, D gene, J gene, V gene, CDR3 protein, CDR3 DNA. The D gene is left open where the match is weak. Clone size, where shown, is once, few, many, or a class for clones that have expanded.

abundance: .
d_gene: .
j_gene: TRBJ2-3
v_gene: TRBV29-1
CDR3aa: CSVERGSDTQYF
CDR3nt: TGCAGCGTTGAAAGGGGATCAGATACGCAGTATTTT

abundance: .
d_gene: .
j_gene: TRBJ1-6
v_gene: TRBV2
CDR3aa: CAIRTAVSYNSPLHF
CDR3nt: TGTGCCATTAGGACAGCCGTCTCCTATAATTCACCCCTCCACTTT

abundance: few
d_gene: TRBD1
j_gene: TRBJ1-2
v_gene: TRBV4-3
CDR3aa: CASSQVGTDLYGYTF
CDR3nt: TGCGCCAGCAGCCAAGTGGGGACAGACCTTTATGGCTACACCTTC

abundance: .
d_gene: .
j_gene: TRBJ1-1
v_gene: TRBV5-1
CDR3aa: CASSGQALLNTEAFF
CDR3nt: TGCGCCAGCAGCGGGCAGGCCTTATTGAACACTGAAGCTTTCTTT

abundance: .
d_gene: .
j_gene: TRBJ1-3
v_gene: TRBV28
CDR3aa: CASSLFIGASGNTIYF
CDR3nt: TGTGCCAGCAGTTTATTTATCGGGGCATCTGGAAACACCATATATTTT

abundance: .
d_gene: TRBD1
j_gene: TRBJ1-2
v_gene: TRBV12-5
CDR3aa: CASGHGQGNGYTF
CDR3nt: TGTGCTAGTGGTCACGGACAGGGGAATGGCTACACCTTC

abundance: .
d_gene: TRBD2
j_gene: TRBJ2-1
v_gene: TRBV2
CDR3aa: CASSWTSGGLSYNEQFF
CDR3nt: TGTGCCAGCAGCTGGACTAGCGGGGGCCTCTCCTACAATGAGCAGTTCTTC

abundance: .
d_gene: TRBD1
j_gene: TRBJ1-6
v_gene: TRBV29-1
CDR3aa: CSVKTGEYNSPLHF
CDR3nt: TGCAGCGTCAAAACAGGGGAGTATAATTCACCCCTCCACTTT

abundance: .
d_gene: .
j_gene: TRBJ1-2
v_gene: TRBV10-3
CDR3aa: CAISERLTEGGGGYTF
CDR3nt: TGTGCCATCAGTGAGCGCCTGACAGAGGGGGGAGGAGGCTACACCTTC

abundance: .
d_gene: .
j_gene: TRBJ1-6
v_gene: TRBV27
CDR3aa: CASSLRENSPLHF
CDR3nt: TGTGCCAGCAGCCTAAGGGAGAATTCACCCCTCCACTTT

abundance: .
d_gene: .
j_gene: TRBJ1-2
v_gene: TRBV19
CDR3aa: CASSTTGQRMNGYTF
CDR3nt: TGTGCCAGTAGCACGACTGGACAGAGAATGAATGGCTACACCTTC

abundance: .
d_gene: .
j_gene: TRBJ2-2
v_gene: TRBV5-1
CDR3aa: CASSLDPGVSGELFF
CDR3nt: TGCGCCAGCAGCTTGGATCCGGGAGTCAGCGGGGAGCTGTTTTTT

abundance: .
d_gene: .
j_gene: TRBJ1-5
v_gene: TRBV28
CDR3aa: CASITGASNQPQHF
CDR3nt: TGTGCCAGCATTACAGGCGCGAGCAATCAGCCCCAGCATTTT

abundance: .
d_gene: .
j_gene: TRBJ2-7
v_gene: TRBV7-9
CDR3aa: CASSSSGLSYEQYF
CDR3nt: TGTGCCAGCAGCTCCTCGGGGCTTTCCTACGAGCAGTACTTC

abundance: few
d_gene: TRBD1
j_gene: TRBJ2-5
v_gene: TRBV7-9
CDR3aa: CASSFTQGAPGVARETQYF
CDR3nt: TGTGCCAGCAGCTTCACACAGGGGGCGCCGGGGGTAGCGCGGGAGACCCAGTACTTC

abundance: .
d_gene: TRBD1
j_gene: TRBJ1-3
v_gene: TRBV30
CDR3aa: CAWSSPGQINTIYF
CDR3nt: TGTGCCTGGAGTTCTCCGGGACAGATAAACACCATATATTTT

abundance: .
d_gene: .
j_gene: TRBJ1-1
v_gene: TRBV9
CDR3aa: CASSVKDSEAFF
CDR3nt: TGTGCCAGCAGCGTAAAGGACAGTGAAGCTTTCTTT

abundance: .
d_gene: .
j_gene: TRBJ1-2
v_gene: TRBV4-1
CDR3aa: CASSQDPEPYGYTF
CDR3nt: TGCGCCAGCAGCCAAGATCCAGAACCCTATGGCTACACCTTC

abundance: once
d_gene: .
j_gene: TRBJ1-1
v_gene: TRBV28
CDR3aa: CASRDWNTEAFF
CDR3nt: TGTGCCAGCAGGGACTGGAACACTGAAGCTTTCTTT

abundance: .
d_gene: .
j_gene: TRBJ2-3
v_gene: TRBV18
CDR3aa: CASSPGGTDTQYF
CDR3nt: TGTGCCAGCTCACCAGGGGGAACAGATACGCAGTATTTT

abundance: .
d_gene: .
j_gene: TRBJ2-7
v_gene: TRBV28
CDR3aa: CASSSPAGGTPYEQYF
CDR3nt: TGTGCCAGCAGTTCTCCGGCCGGGGGAACCCCCTACGAGCAGTACTTC

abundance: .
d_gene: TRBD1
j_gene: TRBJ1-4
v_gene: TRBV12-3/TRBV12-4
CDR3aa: CASKGQGTEKLFF
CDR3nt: TGTGCCAGCAAGGGACAGGGTACTGAAAAACTGTTTTTT

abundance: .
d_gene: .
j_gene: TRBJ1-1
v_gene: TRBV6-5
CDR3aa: CASSLGQLNTEAFF
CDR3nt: TGTGCCAGCAGCCTTGGACAGTTAAACACTGAAGCTTTCTTT

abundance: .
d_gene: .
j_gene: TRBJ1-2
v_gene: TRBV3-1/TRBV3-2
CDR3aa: CASSLSGQRYGYTF
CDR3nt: TGTGCCAGCAGCCTGAGTGGACAGCGATATGGCTACACCTTC

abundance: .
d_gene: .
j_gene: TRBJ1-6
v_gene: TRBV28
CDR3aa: CASSLPPWTRSGSPLHF
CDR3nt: TGTGCCAGCAGTTTACCCCCCTGGACTAGGTCGGGTTCACCCCTCCACTTT

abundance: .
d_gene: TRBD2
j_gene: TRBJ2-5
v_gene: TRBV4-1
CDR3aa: CASSQDWASGAQETQYF
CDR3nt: TGCGCCAGCAGCCAAGATTGGGCTAGCGGGGCCCAAGAGACCCAGTACTTC

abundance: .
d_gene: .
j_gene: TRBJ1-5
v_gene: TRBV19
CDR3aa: CASREAVNQPQHF
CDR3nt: TGTGCCAGTAGGGAGGCCGTCAATCAGCCCCAGCATTTT

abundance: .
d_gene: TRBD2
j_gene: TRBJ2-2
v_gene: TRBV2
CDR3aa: CASSEPSGGTNTGELFF
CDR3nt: TGTGCCAGCAGTGAGCCTAGCGGGGGAACGAACACCGGGGAGCTGTTTTTT

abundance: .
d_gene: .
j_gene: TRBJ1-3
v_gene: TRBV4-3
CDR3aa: CASSQHLSRGNTIYF
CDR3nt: TGCGCCAGCAGCCAACATCTCTCTAGGGGAAACACCATATATTTT

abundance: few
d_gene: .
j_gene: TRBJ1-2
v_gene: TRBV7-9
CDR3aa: CASSFDSNYGYTF
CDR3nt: TGTGCCAGCAGCTTTGACAGCAACTATGGCTACACCTTC

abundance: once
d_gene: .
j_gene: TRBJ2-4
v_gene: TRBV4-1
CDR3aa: CASSQGRQVKNIQYF
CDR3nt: TGCGCCAGCAGCCAAGGCAGGCAGGTGAAAAACATTCAGTACTTC